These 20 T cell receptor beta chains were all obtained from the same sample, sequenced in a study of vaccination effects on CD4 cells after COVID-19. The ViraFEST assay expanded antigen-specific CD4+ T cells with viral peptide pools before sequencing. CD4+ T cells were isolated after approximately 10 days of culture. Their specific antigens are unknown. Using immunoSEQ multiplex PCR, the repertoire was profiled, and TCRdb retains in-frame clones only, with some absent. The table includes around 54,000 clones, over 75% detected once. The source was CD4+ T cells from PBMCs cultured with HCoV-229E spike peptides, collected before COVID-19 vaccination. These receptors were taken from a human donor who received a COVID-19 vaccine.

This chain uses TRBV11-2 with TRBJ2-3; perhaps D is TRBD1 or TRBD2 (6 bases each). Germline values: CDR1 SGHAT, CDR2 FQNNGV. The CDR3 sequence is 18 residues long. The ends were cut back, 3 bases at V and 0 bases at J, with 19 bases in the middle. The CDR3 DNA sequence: TGTGCCAGCAGCTTGGGCCGGGGTAGGGGGGCTAGCACAGATACGCAGTATTTT. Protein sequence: CASSLGRGRGASTDTQYF.

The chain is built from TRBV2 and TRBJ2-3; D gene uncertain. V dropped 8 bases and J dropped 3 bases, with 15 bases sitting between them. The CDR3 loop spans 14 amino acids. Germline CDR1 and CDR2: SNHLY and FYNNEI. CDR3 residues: CASLARSSTDTQYF. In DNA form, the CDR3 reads TGTGCCAGCCTTGCCCGGAGTTCGACAGATACGCAGTATTTT. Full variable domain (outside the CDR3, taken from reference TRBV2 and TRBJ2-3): EPEVTQTPSHQVTQMGQEVILRCVPISNHLYFYWYRQILGQKVEFLVSFYNNEISEKSEIFDDQFSVERPDGSNFTLKIRSTKLEDSAMYFCASLARSSTDTQYFGPGTRLTVL.

The CDR3 DNA sequence: TGTGCCAGCAGCTTAGAGGGGACTGGCCGCAATGAGCAGTTCTTC. It encodes CASSLEGTGRNEQFF. The chain employs TRBV13 and TRBJ2-1; a weak D match, TRBD2 (6 bases). This CDR3 spans 15 amino acids. Germline values: CDR1 PRHDT, CDR2 FYEKMQ (reference sequence). Trimming removed 1 base at V and 6 bases at J, with 13 bases between. Drawing the rest from reference TRBV13 and TRBJ2-1, the complete variable domain is AAGVIQSPRHLIKEKRETATLKCYPIPRHDTVYWYQQGPGQDPQFLISFYEKMQSDKGSIPDRFSAQQFSDYHSELNMSSLELGDSALYFCASSLEGTGRNEQFFGPGTRLTVL.

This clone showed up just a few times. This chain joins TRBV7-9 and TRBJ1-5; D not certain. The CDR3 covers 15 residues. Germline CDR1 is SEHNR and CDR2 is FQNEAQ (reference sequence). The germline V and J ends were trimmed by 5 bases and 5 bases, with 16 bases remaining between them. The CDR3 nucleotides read TGTGCCAGCAGCCCCGTGGGTGGGGAGTATCAGCCCCAGCATTTT. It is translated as CASSPVGGEYQPQHF.

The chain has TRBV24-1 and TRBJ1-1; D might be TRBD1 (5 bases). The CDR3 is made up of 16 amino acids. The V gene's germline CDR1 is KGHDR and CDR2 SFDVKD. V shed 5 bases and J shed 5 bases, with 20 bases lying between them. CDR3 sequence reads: CATSGAGEPGTTEAFF. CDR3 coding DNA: TGTGCCACCAGTGGTGCGGGGGAACCGGGAACGACTGAAGCTTTCTTT.

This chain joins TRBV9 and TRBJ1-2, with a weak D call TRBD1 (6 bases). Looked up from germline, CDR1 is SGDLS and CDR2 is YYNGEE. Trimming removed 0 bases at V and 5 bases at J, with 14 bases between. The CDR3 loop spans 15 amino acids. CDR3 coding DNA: TGTGCCAGCAGCGTAGAGGCAGGGGTGGGATATGGCTACACCTTC. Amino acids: CASSVEAGVGYGYTF.

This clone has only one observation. In nucleotides, the CDR3 is TGTGCCAGCAGCTTGGGGCGATTTAATACGCAGTATTTT. This sequence encodes CASSLGRFNTQYF. The chain is built from TRBV5-4 and TRBJ2-3, with no clear D. Germline V gene lookup returns CDR1 SGHNT and CDR2 YYREEE (reference sequence). The CDR3 sequence is 13 residues long. V was pared by 0 bases and J by 7 bases, with 9 bases between.

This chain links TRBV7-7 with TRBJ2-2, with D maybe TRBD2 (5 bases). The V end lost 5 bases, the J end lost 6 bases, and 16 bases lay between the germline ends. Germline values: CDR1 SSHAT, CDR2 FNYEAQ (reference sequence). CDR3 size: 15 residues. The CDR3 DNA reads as TGTGCCAGCAGCCCAGGAGGTACGACTGCCGGGGAGCTGTTTTTT. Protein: CASSPGGTTAGELFF.

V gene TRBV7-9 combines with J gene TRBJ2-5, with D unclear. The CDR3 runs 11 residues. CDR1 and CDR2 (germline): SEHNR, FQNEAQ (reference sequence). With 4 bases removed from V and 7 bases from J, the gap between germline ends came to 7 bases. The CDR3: CASSSSRTQYF. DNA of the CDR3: TGTGCCAGCAGCTCCTCACGGACCCAGTACTTC.

The CDR3 protein is CATSRDSLSRRSTDTQYF. For the CDR3, the DNA is TGTGCCACCAGCAGAGATTCCTTGAGTAGACGTAGCACAGATACGCAGTATTTT. The chain links TRBV15 to TRBJ2-3; D uncertain. Germline loops: CDR1 LNHNV, CDR2 YYDKDF (reference sequence). The CDR3 sequence is 18 residues long. V lost 0 bases and J lost 0, with 16 bases in between. Looking up the rest from reference TRBV15 and TRBJ2-3 gives the full variable domain: DAMVIQNPRYQVTQFGKPVTLSCSQTLNHNVMYWYQQKSSQAPKLLFHYYDKDFNNEADTPDNFQSRRPNTSFCFLDIRSPGLGDTAMYLCATSRDSLSRRSTDTQYFGPGTRLTVL.

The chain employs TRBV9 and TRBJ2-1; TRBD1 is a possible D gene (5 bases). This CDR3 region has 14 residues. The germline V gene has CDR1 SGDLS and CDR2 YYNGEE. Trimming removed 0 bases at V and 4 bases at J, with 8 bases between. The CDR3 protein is CASSVEGQYNEQFF. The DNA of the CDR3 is TGTGCCAGCAGCGTAGAGGGGCAGTACAATGAGCAGTTCTTC.

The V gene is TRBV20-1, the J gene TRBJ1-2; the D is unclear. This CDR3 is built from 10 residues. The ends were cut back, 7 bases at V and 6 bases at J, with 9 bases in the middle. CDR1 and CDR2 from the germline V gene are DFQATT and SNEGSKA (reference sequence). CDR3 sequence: CSVESDGYTF. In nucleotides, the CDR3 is TGCAGTGTTGAATCCGATGGCTACACCTTC.

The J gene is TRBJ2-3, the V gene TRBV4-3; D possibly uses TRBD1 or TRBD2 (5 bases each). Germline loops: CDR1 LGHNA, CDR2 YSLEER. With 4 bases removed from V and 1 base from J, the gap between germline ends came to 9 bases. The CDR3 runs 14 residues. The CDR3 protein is CASSRSGRTDTQYF. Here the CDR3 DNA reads TGCGCCAGCAGCCGATCGGGGCGCACAGATACGCAGTATTTT.

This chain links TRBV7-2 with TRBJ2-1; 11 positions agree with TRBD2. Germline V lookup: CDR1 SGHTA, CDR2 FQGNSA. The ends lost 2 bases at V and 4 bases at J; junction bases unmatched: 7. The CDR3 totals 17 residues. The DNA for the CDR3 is TGTGCCAGCAGCTTACGGGGGCCTAGCGGGGGGTACAATGAGCAGTTCTTC. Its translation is CASSLRGPSGGYNEQFF. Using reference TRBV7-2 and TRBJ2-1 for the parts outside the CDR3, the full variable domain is GAGVSQSPSNKVTEKGKDVELRCDPISGHTALYWYRQSLGQGLEFLIYFQGNSAPDKSGLPSDRFSAERTGGSVSTLTIQRTQQEDSAVYLCASSLRGPSGGYNEQFFGPGTRLTVL.

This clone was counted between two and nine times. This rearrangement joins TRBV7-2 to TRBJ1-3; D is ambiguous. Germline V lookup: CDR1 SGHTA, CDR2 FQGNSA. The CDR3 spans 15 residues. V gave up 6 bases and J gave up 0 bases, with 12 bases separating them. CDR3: CASSTNGYSGNTIYF. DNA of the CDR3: TGTGCCAGCAGTACCAACGGTTACTCTGGAAACACCATATATTTT.

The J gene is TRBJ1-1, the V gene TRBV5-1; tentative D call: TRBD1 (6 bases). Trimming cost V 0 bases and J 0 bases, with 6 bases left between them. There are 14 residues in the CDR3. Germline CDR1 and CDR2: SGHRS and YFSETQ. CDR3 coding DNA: TGCGCCAGCAGCTTGGACAGGGTGAACACTGAAGCTTTCTTT. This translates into CASSLDRVNTEAFF.

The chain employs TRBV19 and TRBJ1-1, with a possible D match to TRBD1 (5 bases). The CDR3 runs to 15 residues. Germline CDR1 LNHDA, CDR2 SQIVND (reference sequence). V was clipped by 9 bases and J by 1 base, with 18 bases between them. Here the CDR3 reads CASYIRRGPNTEAFF. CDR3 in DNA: TGTGCCAGCTACATCAGGCGGGGACCGAACACTGAAGCTTTCTTT.

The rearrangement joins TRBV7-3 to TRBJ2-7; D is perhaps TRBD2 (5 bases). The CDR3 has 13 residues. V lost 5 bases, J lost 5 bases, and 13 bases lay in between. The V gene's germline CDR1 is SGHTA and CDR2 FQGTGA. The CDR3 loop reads CASSPGMGDEQYV. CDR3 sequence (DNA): TGTGCCAGCAGCCCCGGGATGGGAGACGAGCAGTACGTC.

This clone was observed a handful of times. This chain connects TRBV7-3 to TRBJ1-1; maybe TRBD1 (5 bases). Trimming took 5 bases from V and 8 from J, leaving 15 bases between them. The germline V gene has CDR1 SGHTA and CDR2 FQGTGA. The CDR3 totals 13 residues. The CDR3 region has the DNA TGTGCCAGCAGCCTCAGAAGTGGGGACGAAGCTTTCTTT. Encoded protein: CASSLRSGDEAFF.

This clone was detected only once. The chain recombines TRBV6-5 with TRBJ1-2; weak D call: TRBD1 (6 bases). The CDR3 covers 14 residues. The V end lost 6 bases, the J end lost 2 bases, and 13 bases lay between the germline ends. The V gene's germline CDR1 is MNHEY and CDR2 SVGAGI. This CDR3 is CASSSRQGNYGYTF. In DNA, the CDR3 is TGTGCCAGCAGCTCACGCCAGGGGAACTATGGCTACACCTTC.